These 29 T cell receptor beta chains share one sample of origin, sequenced in a study of breast tumors, draining lymph nodes, adjacent tissues listed by TCRdb under 2016. Library preparation was by multiplex PCR. The listed sequencing device is Illumina HiSeq 2000. The public sequencing data were trimmed at Q25 with fastp and processed into clonotypes with MiXCR by TCRdb, which kept only in-frame beta chains. Identical CDR3 protein sequences are pooled into one entry, listed with their most common genes and DNA. Across this sample there are roughly 110,000 distinct CDR3 sequences, with under 40% seen only once. In total, the top ten clones hold 5.5% to 7% of the sample. Lymph node samples were obtained from the axillary draining lymph nodes of breast cancer patients. Sequences were obtained from axillary lymph node tissue. The receptors stem from a female donor with breast cancer. Some clones in this sample may be carry-over from other donors' samples.

This clonotype appeared many times. The V gene is TRBV9, the J gene TRBJ2-7; 11 nucleotides agree with TRBD1. In germline, CDR1 is SGDLS, CDR2 YYNGEE. This CDR3 is 15 amino acids long. Unmatched junction bases numbered 2, after V lost 0 bases and J lost 3 bases. The CDR3 nucleotides read TGTGCCAGCAGCGTAGGGGGGACAGGGGGCTACGAGCAGTACTTC. The encoded protein is CASSVGGTGGYEQYF.

This clonotype has a count of ten or more. The rearrangement links TRBV12-3 or TRBV12-4 to TRBJ2-1, with D perhaps matching TRBD1 (5 bases). V was clipped by 6 bases and J by 4 bases, with 10 bases between them. The CDR3 is 13 residues long. The CDR3 bases are TGTGCCAGCAGGCCACAGGCATACAATGAGCAGTTCTTC. This encodes CASRPQAYNEQFF.

The chain recombines TRBV2 with TRBJ2-7, with D unclear. The CDR3 sequence is 11 residues long. Between the trimmed V and J ends, which lost 6 bases and 4 bases, there was a span of 7 bases. The germline gives CDR1 SNHLY, CDR2 FYNNEI. The CDR3 bases are TGTGCCAGCAGAAGAGGTTACGAGCAGTACTTC. Its protein is CASRRGYEQYF.

There are many counts of this clonotype. The chain has TRBV29-1 and TRBJ2-3, with TRBD2 matching 12 bases. This CDR3 spans 14 amino acids. Germline V gene data show CDR1 as SQVTM and CDR2 as ANQGSEA. J was trimmed by 4 bases and V by 4 bases; bases with no gene match: 3. The CDR3, as DNA: TGCAGCGTTGTGTCTAGCGGGGGGGCAGATACGCAGTATTTT. It is translated as CSVVSSGGADTQYF.

This clonotype was recorded at least ten times. The chain has TRBV20-1 and TRBJ1-5, with TRBD1 identical over 7 bases. The CDR3 runs 16 residues. Germline loops: CDR1 DFQATT, CDR2 SNEGSKA (reference sequence). Unmatched junction bases numbered 15, after V lost 7 bases and J lost 3 bases. CDR3 protein: CSVGGLDRQSNQPQHF. In DNA form, the CDR3 reads TGCAGTGTAGGAGGACTGGACAGGCAATCCAATCAGCCCCAGCATTTT.

This clonotype was seen more than once but under ten times. DNA of the CDR3: TGTGCCACCAGCAGAATGGGGACTAGCGGCTCCAATGAGCAGTTCTTC. It is translated as CATSRMGTSGSNEQFF. The gene calls are TRBV15 and TRBJ2-1, with TRBD2 matching 11 bases. J gave up 6 bases and V 2 bases, and 6 bases lay outside the gene matches. Per the germline V gene, CDR1 is LNHNV and CDR2 is YYDKDF (reference sequence). This CDR3 is 16 amino acids long.

In this sample, this clonotype turned up once. The chain recombines TRBV6-6 with TRBJ2-6; D unclear. V gave up 6 bases and J gave up 0 bases, with 3 bases separating them. Germline V lookup: CDR1 MNHNY, CDR2 SVGAGI (reference sequence). The CDR3 contains 13 residues. This CDR3 reads CASRRSGANVLTF. DNA of the CDR3: TGTGCCAGCAGGCGCTCTGGGGCCAACGTCCTGACTTTC.

This clonotype was counted only a few times. V is TRBV11-2 and J is TRBJ1-1; a possible D gene is TRBD1 (5 bases). Trimming removed 5 bases from V and 0 bases from J, with 13 bases in between. This CDR3 region has 15 residues. The germline gives CDR1 SGHAT, CDR2 FQNNGV. The CDR3 here is CASSPRTQMNTEAFF. CDR3 nucleotides: TGTGCCAGCAGCCCAAGGACACAGATGAACACTGAAGCTTTCTTT.

The chain joins TRBV12-3 or TRBV12-4 to TRBJ1-6, with TRBD1 identical over 7 bases. The CDR3 is 13 amino acids. V was clipped by 4 bases and J by 7 bases; unmatched bases: 1. The chain's CDR3 is CASSWGQNSPLHF. CDR3 sequence (DNA): TGTGCCAGCAGTTGGGGACAGAATTCACCCCTCCACTTT.

As for this clonotype: It is likely a read error, because the conserved phenylalanine at the end of the CDR3 is missing. The limits of the CDR3 on the DNA are not certain, so only TCRdb's listed CDR3 is given. The genes are TRBV20-1 and TRBJ1-2; TRBD1 was called by the table and not checked on the DNA. Termini included, the CDR3 measures 9 amino acids. The V gene's germline CDR1 is DFQATT and CDR2 SNEGSKA (reference sequence). The chain's CDR3 is CSARDPGTL.

This chain uses TRBV6-1 with TRBJ1-4; no firm D call. Germline CDR1 and CDR2: MNHNS and SASEGT. The CDR3 has 14 residues. Trimming took off 7 bases at V and 4 bases at J, with 13 bases between the two ends. The CDR3 DNA reads TGTGCCAGCACCCGCTCAGTGGGTAATGAAAAACTGTTTTTT. Translated: CASTRSVGNEKLFF.

The chain links TRBV15 to TRBJ2-7, with 10 bases fitting TRBD1. This CDR3 region has 15 residues. Germline values: CDR1 LNHNV, CDR2 YYDKDF (reference sequence). V shed 2 bases and J 5 bases; nucleotides not matched to a gene: 6. The CDR3 sequence is CATSRPGQGKHEQYF. The CDR3 DNA reads TGTGCCACCAGCAGACCGGGACAGGGGAAGCACGAGCAGTACTTC.

The chain employs TRBV7-9 and TRBJ2-7; tentatively, D is TRBD1 (5 bases). Per the germline V gene, CDR1 is SEHNR and CDR2 is FQNEAQ (reference sequence). V lost 3 bases and J lost 3, with 12 bases in between. This CDR3 comprises 14 residues. CDR3 region: CASSFKLDSYEQYF. Written as DNA, the CDR3 is TGTGCCAGCAGCTTCAAATTAGACAGCTACGAGCAGTACTTC.

This clonotype showed up many times. A clone one base away is much larger, so this may be a read error. The missing conserved phenylalanine or tryptophan at the end of this CDR3 makes a read error likely. J is TRBJ2-5 and V is TRBV9; tentative D call: TRBD2 (7 bases). V lost 2 bases to trimming and J lost 4 bases, with 9 bases between them. Germline CDR1 is SGDLS and CDR2 is YYNGEE. There are 13 residues in the CDR3. CDR3 region: CASSVGGAETQYS. Written as DNA, the CDR3 is TGTGCCAGCAGCGTTGGGGGGGCAGAGACCCAGTACTCC.

This clonotype was seen at least ten times. A much larger clonotype is one base distant, so this may be a read error. The chain links TRBV20-1 to TRBJ2-5; possible D gene TRBD2, 6 bases. Germline CDR1 reads DFQATT; CDR2 reads SNEGSKA (reference sequence). There are 14 residues in the CDR3. The CDR3 here is CSARITRDQATQYF. In DNA form, the CDR3 reads TGCAGTGCTAGAATCACGCGGGACCAAGCGACCCAGTACTTC.

In this sample, this clonotype turned up many times. This sequence joins TRBV5-1 and TRBJ2-1; possible D gene TRBD2, 6 bases. The CDR3 is made up of 13 amino acids. CDR1 SGHRS and CDR2 YFSETQ come from the germline V gene. Trimming removed 5 bases at V and 3 bases at J, with 9 bases between. The CDR3 loop reads CASSREFYNEQFF. In nucleotides, the CDR3 is TGCGCCAGCAGTCGGGAGTTCTACAATGAGCAGTTCTTC.

The table lists this clonotype with many counts. J is TRBJ1-2 and V is TRBV5-6; perhaps TRBD1 as D (6 bases). Trimming left V 4 bases short and J 6 bases short, with 16 bases between. Per the germline V gene, CDR1 is SGHDT and CDR2 is YYEEEE. The CDR3 totals 14 residues. The CDR3 DNA reads as TGTGCCAGCAGCAACCCAGGGGCCCGCAATGGCTACACCTTC. This gives the protein CASSNPGARNGYTF.

This clonotype came up many times. This chain links TRBV5-8 with TRBJ1-5, with D maybe TRBD1 (5 bases). Germline V lookup: CDR1 SGHTS, CDR2 YDEGEE. V gave up 1 base and J gave up 1 base, with 9 bases separating them. This CDR3 is 15 amino acids long. The CDR3 loop reads CASSLWDPSNQPQHF. In nucleotides, the CDR3 is TGTGCCAGCAGCTTGTGGGACCCAAGCAATCAGCCCCAGCATTTT.

This clonotype showed up many times. The chain uses TRBV12-3 or TRBV12-4 and TRBJ1-6; no reliable D call. Trimming took 8 bases from V and 8 from J, leaving 7 bases between them. The CDR3 consists of 11 residues. The CDR3 loop reads CASGGDSPLHF. CDR3 coding DNA: TGTGCCAGCGGTGGCGATTCACCCCTCCACTTT.

As for this clonotype: The junction does not match germline at one end; this may be a read error. The chain recombines TRBV4-2 with TRBJ1-1, with unresolved D. Looked up from germline, CDR1 is LGHNA and CDR2 is YNFKEQ. The CDR3 has 16 amino acids. The CDR3 DNA reads TGTGCCAGCAGCCAAGTTCCAGGTGGCCGGAACACTGAAGCTGTCTTT. Its protein product is CASSQVPGGRNTEAVF.

This clonotype was found a few times. This chain joins TRBV7-9 and TRBJ1-1; a weak D match, TRBD1 (6 bases). This CDR3 is 12 amino acids long. Germline V gene lookup returns CDR1 SEHNR and CDR2 FQNEAQ (reference sequence). Trimming took off 5 bases at V and 8 bases at J, with 12 bases between the two ends. The CDR3 coding sequence is TGTGCCAGCAGCGTGATGCAGGGGGAAGCTTTCTTT. It encodes CASSVMQGEAFF.

The V and J genes are TRBV25-1 and TRBJ2-7; D perhaps matches TRBD2 (6 bases). Germline-derived CDR1 and CDR2 are MGHDK and SYGVNS. This CDR3 contains 13 residues. Trimming shortened V by 3 bases and J by 4 bases, and 10 bases separated the two germline ends. CDR3 amino acids: CASSDGGRYEQYF. CDR3 sequence (DNA): TGTGCCAGCAGTGACGGGGGTCGATACGAGCAGTACTTC.

This clonotype was detected many times. The V and J genes are TRBV27 and TRBJ2-1; 7 bases match TRBD2. The length of the CDR3 is 17 residues. The germline gives CDR1 MNHEY, CDR2 SMNVEV (reference sequence). The junction had 14 bases not matched to a gene; V was cut back by 3 bases and J by 6 bases. The CDR3 loop is CASSFSVAGEGSNEQFF. The CDR3 DNA reads as TGTGCCAGCAGTTTTTCGGTCGCGGGAGAAGGGAGCAATGAGCAGTTCTTC.

This clonotype appeared many times. The chain is built from TRBV28 and TRBJ2-7; 7 nucleotides line up with TRBD1. The length of the CDR3 is 13 residues. Germline V gives CDR1 MDHEN, CDR2 SYDVKM. The V segment lost 6 bases and the J segment 2 bases; nucleotides outside the gene matches: 4. CDR3 sequence reads: CASRSGQTYEQYF. CDR3 sequence (DNA): TGTGCCAGCAGGTCGGGACAGACCTACGAGCAGTACTTC.

The table lists this clonotype with many counts. This sequence joins TRBV5-8 and TRBJ2-7; no clear D. The CDR3 is made up of 14 amino acids. Germline V CDR1 and CDR2: SGHTS, YDEGEE. V lost 4 bases and J lost 1, with 12 bases in between. The CDR3 bases are TGTGCCAGCAGCAAATTGGGCGGATCCTACGAGCAGTACTTC. It codes for CASSKLGGSYEQYF.

The rearrangement links TRBV5-4 to TRBJ2-5, with 11 bases fitting TRBD2. This CDR3 is built from 16 residues. CDR1 and CDR2 (germline): SGHNT, YYREEE (reference sequence). After removal of 1 base from V and 2 bases from J, the junction contained 4 bases not matched to a gene. The chain's CDR3 is CASSLSSGGPQETQYF. In DNA, the CDR3 is TGTGCCAGCAGCTTGTCTAGCGGGGGGCCTCAAGAGACCCAGTACTTC.

As regards this clonotype: In this CDR3 the conserved last residue, phenylalanine or tryptophan, is missing, so a read error is likely. The chain joins TRBV20-1 to TRBJ2-7, with D hard to call. The CDR3 length is 13 residues. Germline CDR1 and CDR2: DFQATT and SNEGSKA (reference sequence). CDR3: CSARDGGDYGQYL. The CDR3, as DNA: TGCAGTGCTAGAGATGGTGGGGATTACGGGCAGTACCTC.

The chain links TRBV3-1 to TRBJ2-5; D not certain. The CDR3 extends over 15 amino acids. Trimming left V 4 bases short and J 3 bases short, with 15 bases between. Looked up from germline, CDR1 is LGHDT and CDR2 is YNNKEL (reference sequence). Written as DNA, the CDR3 is TGTGCCAGCAGCCGACTCATCCTGGCGGAAGAGACCCAGTACTTC. It is translated as CASSRLILAEETQYF.

This clonotype was seen at least ten times. The CDR3 coding sequence is TGTGCCAGCAGCTTGGGAGACAGGGGGCAAGAGACCCAGTACTTC. As protein: CASSLGDRGQETQYF. The chain couples TRBV5-6 to TRBJ2-5, with 9 positions matching TRBD1. The CDR3 runs to 15 residues. V lost 0 bases to trimming and J lost 2 bases; unmatched junction nucleotides: 2. Germline values: CDR1 SGHDT, CDR2 YYEEEE.